This TCR beta chain was captured by sequencing in a study of OX40 agonist ivuxolimab in advanced cancers. In the study overall: Ivuxolimab, which is an agonistic anti-OX40 (CD134) antibody, was administered to the patients. Dosing consisted of intravenous ivuxolimab at 0.01 to 10 mg/kg every 2 weeks.

Worth noting for this clone: Its specificity is not known.

Clones were sequenced by immunoSEQ multiplex PCR, and TCRdb holds only the in-frame ones, with some missing. The sample holds approximately 71,000 clones; around 94% are singletons and the top ten take around 14%. CDR3 length: 15 residues. CDR1 and CDR2 from the germline V gene are MDHEN and SYDVKM. V lost 6 bases, J lost 6 bases, and 18 bases lay in between. Overall study findings and caveats: Mean expanded clone counts were higher in CD8+ than CD4+ T cells. Certain nonresponders additionally had low normalized T-cell clonal expansion.

This sample comprised CD4+ or CD8+ T cells sorted from blood, obtained in a trial of the OX40 agonist ivuxolimab. This receptor was identified in an adult with an advanced solid tumor such as melanoma, head and neck, liver or kidney cancer. This chain connects TRBV28 to TRBJ1-5; tentative D call: TRBD1 (5 bases). CDR3 nucleotide sequence: TGTGCCAGCAGCCTCCGGGCCGGGGGAAGTCAGCCCCAGCATTTT. This gives the protein CASSLRAGGSQPQHF. The full variable domain, in which reference TRBV28 and TRBJ1-5 provide the parts outside the CDR3, is DVKVTQSSRYLVKRTGEKVFLECVQDMDHENMFWYRQDPGLGLRLIYFSYDVKMKEKGDIPEGYSVSREKKERFSLILESASTNQTSMYLCASSLRAGGSQPQHFGDGTRLSIL.